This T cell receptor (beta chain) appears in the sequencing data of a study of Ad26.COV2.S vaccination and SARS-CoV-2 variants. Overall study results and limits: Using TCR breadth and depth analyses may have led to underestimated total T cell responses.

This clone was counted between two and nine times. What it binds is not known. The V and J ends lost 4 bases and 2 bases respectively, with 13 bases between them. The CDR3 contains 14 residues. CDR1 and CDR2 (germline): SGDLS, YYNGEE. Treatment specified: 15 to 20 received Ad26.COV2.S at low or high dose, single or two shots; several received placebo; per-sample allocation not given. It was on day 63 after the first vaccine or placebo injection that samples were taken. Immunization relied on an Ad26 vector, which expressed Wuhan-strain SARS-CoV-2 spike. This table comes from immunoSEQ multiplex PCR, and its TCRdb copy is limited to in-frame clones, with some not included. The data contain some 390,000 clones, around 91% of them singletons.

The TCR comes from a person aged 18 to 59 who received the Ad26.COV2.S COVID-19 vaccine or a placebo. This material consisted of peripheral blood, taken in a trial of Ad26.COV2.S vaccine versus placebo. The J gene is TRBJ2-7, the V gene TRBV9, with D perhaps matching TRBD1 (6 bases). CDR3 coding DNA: TGTGCCAGCAGCCCGGACAGCCTTCCCTACGAGCAGTACTTC. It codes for CASSPDSLPYEQYF.